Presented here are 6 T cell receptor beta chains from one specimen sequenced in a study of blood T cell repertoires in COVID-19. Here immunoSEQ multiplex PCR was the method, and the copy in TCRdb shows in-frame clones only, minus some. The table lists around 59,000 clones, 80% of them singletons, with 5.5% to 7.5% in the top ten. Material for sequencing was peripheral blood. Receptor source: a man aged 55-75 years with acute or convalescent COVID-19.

CDR3 region: CASSLERLVADTQYF. DNA of the CDR3: TGTGCCAGCAGCTTAGAAAGGCTAGTAGCAGATACGCAGTATTTT. V and J are TRBV7-9 and TRBJ2-3; no definite D call. Germline loops: CDR1 SEHNR, CDR2 FQNEAQ (reference sequence). Trimming stripped 1 base from V and 4 bases from J, with 12 bases between. The CDR3 loop spans 15 amino acids.

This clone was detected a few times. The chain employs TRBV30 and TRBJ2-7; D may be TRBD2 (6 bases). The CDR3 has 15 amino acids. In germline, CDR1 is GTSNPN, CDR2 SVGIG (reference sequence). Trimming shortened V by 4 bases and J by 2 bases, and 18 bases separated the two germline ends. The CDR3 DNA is TGTGCCTGGACAGACGGGGCTAGCGCAACCTACGAGCAGTACTTC. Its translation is CAWTDGASATYEQYF.

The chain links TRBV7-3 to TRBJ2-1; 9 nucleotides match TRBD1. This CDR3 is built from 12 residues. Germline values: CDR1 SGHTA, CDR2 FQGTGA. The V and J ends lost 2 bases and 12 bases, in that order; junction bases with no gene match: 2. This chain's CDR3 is CASSLGTGRQFF. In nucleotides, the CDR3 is TGTGCCAGCAGCTTAGGGACAGGGCGGCAGTTCTTC. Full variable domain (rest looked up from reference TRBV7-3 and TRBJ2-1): GAGVSQTPSNKVTEKGKYVELRCDPISGHTALYWYRQSLGQGPEFLIYFQGTGAADDSGLPNDRFFAVRPEGSVSTLKIQRTERGDSAVYLCASSLGTGRQFFGPGTRLTVL.

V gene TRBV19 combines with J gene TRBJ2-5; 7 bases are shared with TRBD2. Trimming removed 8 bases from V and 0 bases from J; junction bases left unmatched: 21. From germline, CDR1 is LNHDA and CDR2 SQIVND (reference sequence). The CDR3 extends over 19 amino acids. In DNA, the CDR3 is TGTGCCAGTCAGAAGGTGGGGGGGATGAGATTCCGGTACCAAGAGACCCAGTACTTC. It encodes CASQKVGGMRFRYQETQYF.

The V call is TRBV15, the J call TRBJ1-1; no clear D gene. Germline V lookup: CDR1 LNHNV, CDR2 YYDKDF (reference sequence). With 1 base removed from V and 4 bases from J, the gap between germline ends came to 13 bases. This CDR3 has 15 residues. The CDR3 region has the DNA TGTGCCACCAGCAGAGGTGCAGGCGCGTCCACTGAAGCTTTCTTT. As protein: CATSRGAGASTEAFF.

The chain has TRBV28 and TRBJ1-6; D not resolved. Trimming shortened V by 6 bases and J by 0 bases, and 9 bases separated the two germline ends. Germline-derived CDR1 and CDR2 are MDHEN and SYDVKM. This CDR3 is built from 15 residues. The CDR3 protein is CASRRTSSYNSPLHF. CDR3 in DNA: TGTGCCAGCAGACGTACCAGCTCCTATAATTCACCCCTCCACTTT.